What follows is one TCR beta chain and its context. Its antigen remains unidentified. CDR1 is MNHEY and CDR2 is SMNVEV in the germline V gene (reference sequence). The CDR3 has 13 amino acids. With 5 bases removed from V and 6 bases from J, the gap between germline ends came to 13 bases. This record belongs to a study of multiple sclerosis patients with progressive multifocal leukoencephalopathy. Noted time point: 12 to 13 months of natalizumab therapy. Study results and caveats: At PML onset, no shared TRBV or TRBJ gene usage was seen.

Spiked into each PCR were synthetic inline TR CDR3 controls of all V-J pairings. Data came from immunoSEQ multiplex PCR; TCRdb stores just in-frame clones and leaves some out. The data hold over 20,000 clones, with approximately 90% observed a single time. This sequence was found in a man aged 30 to 39 with multiple sclerosis. The V gene is TRBV27, the J gene TRBJ1-2; D gene unclear. This material consisted of PBMCs, taken from a patient treated with natalizumab. The CDR3 is CASSPLGNDGYTF. The CDR3 DNA follows: TGTGCCAGCAGTCCACTGGGGAACGATGGCTACACCTTC.